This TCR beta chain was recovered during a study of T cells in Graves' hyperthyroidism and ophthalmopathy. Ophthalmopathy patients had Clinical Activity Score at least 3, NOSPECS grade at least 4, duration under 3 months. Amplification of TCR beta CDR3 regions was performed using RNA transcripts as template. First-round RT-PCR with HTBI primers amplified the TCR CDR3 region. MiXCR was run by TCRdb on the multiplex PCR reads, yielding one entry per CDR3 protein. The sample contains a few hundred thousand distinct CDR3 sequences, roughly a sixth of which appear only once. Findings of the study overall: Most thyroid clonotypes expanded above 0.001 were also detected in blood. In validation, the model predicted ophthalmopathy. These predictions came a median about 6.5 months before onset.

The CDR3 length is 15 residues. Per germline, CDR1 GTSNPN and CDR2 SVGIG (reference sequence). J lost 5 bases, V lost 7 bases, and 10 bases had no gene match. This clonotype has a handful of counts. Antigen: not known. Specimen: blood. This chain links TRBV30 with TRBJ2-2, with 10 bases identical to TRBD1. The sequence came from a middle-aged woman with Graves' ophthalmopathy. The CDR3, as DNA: TGTGCCTCGAGGGGACAGGGGATTTGGACCGGGGAGCTGTTTTTT. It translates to CASRGQGIWTGELFF.